The 2 T cell receptor beta chains in this list originate from one sample, sequenced in a study of cytomegalovirus exposure and HLA in healthy donors. The PCR had 60 Vbeta and 13 Jbeta primers. Measured with immunoSEQ multiplex PCR; TCRdb has only the in-frame clones, and not every one. The repertoire consists of about 120,000 clones, with about 80% occurring once and the leading ten covering 2.5% to 3.5%. Sequences were obtained from PBMCs. The source is a male donor in good health and CMV-seronegative.

This rearrangement joins TRBV11-2 to TRBJ1-6, with 8 nucleotides matching TRBD1. The CDR3 runs to 16 residues. V gave up 5 bases and J gave up 8 bases; unmatched junction bases: 11. The V gene's germline CDR1 is SGHAT and CDR2 FQNNGV. The CDR3 reads CASSPTDRVVDSPLHF. In DNA form, the CDR3 reads TGTGCCAGCAGCCCAACGGACAGGGTGGTAGATTCACCCCTCCACTTT.

This chain connects TRBV7-2 to TRBJ2-5; 9 bases map to TRBD2. Matching the DNA end better, TRBJ2-7 makes the J call doubtful. Germline loops: CDR1 SGHTA, CDR2 FQGNSA. The CDR3 contains 16 residues. CDR3 in amino acids: CASSLYSGRGTYEQYF. The CDR3 coding sequence is TGTGCCAGCAGCTTATATAGCGGGAGAGGGACCTACGAGCAGTACTTC.